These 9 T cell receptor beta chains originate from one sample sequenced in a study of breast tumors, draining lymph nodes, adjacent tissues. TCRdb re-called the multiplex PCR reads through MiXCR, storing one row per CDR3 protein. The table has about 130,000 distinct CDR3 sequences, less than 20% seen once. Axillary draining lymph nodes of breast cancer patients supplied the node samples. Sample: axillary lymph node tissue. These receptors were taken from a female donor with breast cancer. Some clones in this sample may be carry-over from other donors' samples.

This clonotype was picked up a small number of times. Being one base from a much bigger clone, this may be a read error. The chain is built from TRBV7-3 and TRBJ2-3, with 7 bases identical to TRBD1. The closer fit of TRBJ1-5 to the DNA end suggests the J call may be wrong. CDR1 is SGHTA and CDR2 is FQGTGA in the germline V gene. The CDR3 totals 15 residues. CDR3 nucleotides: TGTGCCAGCAGCTTCACAGGATGGGGGACAGATACGCAGCATTTT. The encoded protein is CASSFTGWGTDTQHF.

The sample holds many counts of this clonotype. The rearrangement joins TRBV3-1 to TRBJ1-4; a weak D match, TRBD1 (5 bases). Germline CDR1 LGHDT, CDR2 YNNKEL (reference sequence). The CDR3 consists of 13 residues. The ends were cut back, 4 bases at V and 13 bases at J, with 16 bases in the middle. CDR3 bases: TGTGCCAGCAGCCCGGGAATTAAGCAGGGACTGTTTTTT. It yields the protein CASSPGIKQGLFF.

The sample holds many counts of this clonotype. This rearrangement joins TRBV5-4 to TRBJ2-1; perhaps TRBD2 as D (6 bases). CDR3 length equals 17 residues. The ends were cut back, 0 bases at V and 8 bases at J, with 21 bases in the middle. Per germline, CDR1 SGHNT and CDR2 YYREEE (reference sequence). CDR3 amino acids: CASSLGLTGTPGDEQFF. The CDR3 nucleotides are TGTGCCAGCAGCTTGGGCCTCACCGGGACTCCTGGCGATGAGCAGTTCTTC.

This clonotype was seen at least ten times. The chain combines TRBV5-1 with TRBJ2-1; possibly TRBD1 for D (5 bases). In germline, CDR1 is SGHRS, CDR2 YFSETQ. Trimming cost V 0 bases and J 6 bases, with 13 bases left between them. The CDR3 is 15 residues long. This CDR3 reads CASSLEDTLINEQFF. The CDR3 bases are TGCGCCAGCAGCTTGGAGGACACCTTGATCAATGAGCAGTTCTTC.

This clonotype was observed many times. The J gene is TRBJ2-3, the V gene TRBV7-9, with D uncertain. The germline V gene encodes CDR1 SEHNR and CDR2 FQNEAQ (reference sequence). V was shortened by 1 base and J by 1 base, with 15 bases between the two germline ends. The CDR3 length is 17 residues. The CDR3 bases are TGTGCCAGCAGCTTAGGCCTGGGCCTCCTTGGCACAGATACGCAGTATTTT. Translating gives CASSLGLGLLGTDTQYF.

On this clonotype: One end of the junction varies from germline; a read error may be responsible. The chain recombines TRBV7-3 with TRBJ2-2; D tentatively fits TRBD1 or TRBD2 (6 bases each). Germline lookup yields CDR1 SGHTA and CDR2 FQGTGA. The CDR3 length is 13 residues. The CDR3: CASSSRGTGGLFF. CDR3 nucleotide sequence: TGTGCCAGCAGCTCCAGGGGAACCGGGGGGCTGTTTTTT. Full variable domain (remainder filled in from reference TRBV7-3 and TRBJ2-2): GAGVSQTPSNKVTEKGKYVELRCDPISGHTALYWYRQSLGQGPEFLIYFQGTGAADDSGLPNDRFFAVRPEGSVSTLKIQRTERGDSAVYLCASSSRGTGGLFFGEGSRLTVL.

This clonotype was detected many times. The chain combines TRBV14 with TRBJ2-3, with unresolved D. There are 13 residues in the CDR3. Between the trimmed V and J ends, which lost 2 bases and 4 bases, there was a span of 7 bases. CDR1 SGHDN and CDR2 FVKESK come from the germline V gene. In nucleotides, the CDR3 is TGTGCCAGCAGCCAATCTCTTTCAGATACGCAGTATTTT. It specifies CASSQSLSDTQYF.

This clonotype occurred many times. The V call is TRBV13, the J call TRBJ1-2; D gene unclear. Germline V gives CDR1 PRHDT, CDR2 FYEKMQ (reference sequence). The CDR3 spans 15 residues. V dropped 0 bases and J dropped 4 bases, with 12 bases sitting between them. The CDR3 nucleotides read TGTGCCAGCAGCTTAGGCCAGTCCGGCGGCTATGGCTACACCTTC. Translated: CASSLGQSGGYGYTF.

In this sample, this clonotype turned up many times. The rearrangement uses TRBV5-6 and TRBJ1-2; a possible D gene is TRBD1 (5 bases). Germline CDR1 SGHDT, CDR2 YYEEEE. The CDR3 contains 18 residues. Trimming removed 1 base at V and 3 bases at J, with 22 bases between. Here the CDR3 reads CASSLFGDLTGGDYGYTF. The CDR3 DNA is TGTGCCAGCAGCTTGTTCGGGGACTTGACCGGGGGGGACTATGGCTACACCTTC.